This TCR beta chain comes out of a study of OX40 agonist ivuxolimab in advanced cancers. Study at large: Ivuxolimab, an antibody acting as an agonist of OX40 (CD134), was used to treat patients.

The CDR3 runs to 11 residues. Germline CDR1 DFQATT, CDR2 SNEGSKA (reference sequence). Profiling relied on immunoSEQ multiplex PCR, and the TCRdb table lists in-frame clones only, not all of them. Seen here are tens of thousands of clones, 90% observed once, and the top ten hold less than 8%. With regard to this clone: Its antigen remains unknown.

Study-wide findings and caveats: Expanded clones belonging to CD8+ T cells outnumbered, on average, those of CD4+. At doses 0.1 to 3.0 mg/kg, CD4+ and CD8+ clones expanded.

This chain uses TRBV20-1 with TRBJ2-5; D unclear. Matching the DNA end better, TRBJ2-7 makes the J call doubtful. Material: CD4+ or CD8+ T cells sorted from blood, obtained in a trial of the OX40 agonist ivuxolimab. The TCR was taken from an adult with an advanced solid tumor such as melanoma, head and neck, liver or kidney cancer. CDR3 in amino acids: CSARDNYEQYF. The CDR3 nucleotides are TGCAGTGCTAGAGACAACTACGAGCAGTACTTC.